A selection of T cell receptor beta chains follows, all from one sample in a study of naive and memory T cell subsets. TCRdb called the UMI-ligation and nested PCR reads again in MiXCR, with one record for every CDR3 protein. The sample lists roughly 150,000 distinct CDR3 sequences, roughly 22% occurring once. Specimen: naive CD4+ T cells from blood. The source is a human donor in good health. Each CDR3 is given with its conserved first and last residue. A D gene is named only where the DNA matches it firmly. Clone size is stated in some rows and not others, as once, few, many or a class when expanded.

d_gene: TRBD2; j_gene: TRBJ2-1; v_gene: TRBV6-2/TRBV6-3; abundance: -; CDR3nt: TGTGCCAGCAGCCTGGGACTAGCTAGGGCCAATGAGCAGTTCTTC; CDR3aa: CASSLGLARANEQFF
d_gene: -; j_gene: TRBJ1-5; v_gene: TRBV6-5; abundance: few; CDR3nt: TGTGCCAGCAGCGCGAGGTCTCGTGGGCGGGATCAGCCCCAGCATTTT; CDR3aa: CASSARSRGRDQPQHF
d_gene: -; j_gene: TRBJ2-1; v_gene: TRBV27; abundance: -; CDR3nt: TGTGCCAGCAGCCCATCAGGCCGGTGGCCCATAGACAATGAGCAGTTCTTC; CDR3aa: CASSPSGRWPIDNEQFF
d_gene: -; j_gene: TRBJ1-1; v_gene: TRBV24-1; abundance: few; CDR3nt: TGTGCCACCAGTGACCCTTCTACTGGGGCTTTCTTT; CDR3aa: CATSDPSTGAFF
d_gene: -; j_gene: TRBJ2-1; v_gene: TRBV11-3; abundance: -; CDR3nt: TGTGCCAGCAGCTCCCGGGATGGTAGCTCCTACAATGAGCAGTTCTTC; CDR3aa: CASSSRDGSSYNEQFF
d_gene: TRBD1; j_gene: TRBJ2-7; v_gene: TRBV10-2; abundance: -; CDR3nt: TGCGCCAGCACCGGACAGGGCAACGACCGGAGCTCCTACGAGCAGTACTTC; CDR3aa: CASTGQGNDRSSYEQYF
d_gene: -; j_gene: TRBJ2-7; v_gene: TRBV18; abundance: few; CDR3nt: TGTGCCAGCTCGTCTTCTGGTGTAGGTCGTGGGGAGCAGTACTTC; CDR3aa: CASSSSGVGRGEQYF
d_gene: TRBD2; j_gene: TRBJ2-1; v_gene: TRBV5-1; abundance: -; CDR3nt: TGCGCCAGCAGCTTGGGACTAGCGGGGTTCTACAATGAGCAGTTCTTC; CDR3aa: CASSLGLAGFYNEQFF
d_gene: -; j_gene: TRBJ2-7; v_gene: TRBV28; abundance: many; CDR3nt: TGTGCCAGCAGTTTATTGGGGGTGACTAACTACGAGCAGTACTTC; CDR3aa: CASSLLGVTNYEQYF
d_gene: TRBD1; j_gene: TRBJ1-2; v_gene: TRBV25-1; abundance: -; CDR3nt: TGTGCCACCCGAGGGGACAGCTATGGCTACACCTTC; CDR3aa: CATRGDSYGYTF
d_gene: TRBD1; j_gene: TRBJ2-5; v_gene: TRBV5-1; abundance: -; CDR3nt: TGCGCCAGCCGGGACAGGCCCCCAGTCCAAGAGACCCAGTACTTC; CDR3aa: CASRDRPPVQETQYF
d_gene: -; j_gene: TRBJ1-4; v_gene: TRBV11-2; abundance: many; CDR3nt: TGTGCCAGCAGCTTTTCGGGGCAGCTAAATGAAAAACTGTTTTTT; CDR3aa: CASSFSGQLNEKLFF
d_gene: TRBD1; j_gene: TRBJ1-5; v_gene: TRBV5-1; abundance: few; CDR3nt: TGCGCCAGCAGCTTGGACGGGACAGCAGACAATCAGCCCCAGCATTTT; CDR3aa: CASSLDGTADNQPQHF
d_gene: -; j_gene: TRBJ2-4; v_gene: TRBV5-1; abundance: once; CDR3nt: TGCGCCAGCAGCTTGGCGCAGGGAAACAATCAGTACTTC; CDR3aa: CASSLAQGNNQYF
d_gene: -; j_gene: TRBJ2-7; v_gene: TRBV10-3; abundance: many; CDR3nt: TGTGCCATCAGCAAAGAGACAGGAACCTACGAGCAGTACTTC; CDR3aa: CAISKETGTYEQYF
d_gene: -; j_gene: TRBJ1-1; v_gene: TRBV5-1; abundance: -; CDR3nt: TGCGCCAGCAGCTTGGTAGGGACCACTGAAGCTTTCTTT; CDR3aa: CASSLVGTTEAFF
d_gene: -; j_gene: TRBJ2-3; v_gene: TRBV30; abundance: -; CDR3nt: TGTGCCTGGAGGGAAAGGGGGAGGACAGATACGCAGTATTTT; CDR3aa: CAWRERGRTDTQYF
d_gene: -; j_gene: TRBJ2-3; v_gene: TRBV3-1; abundance: few; CDR3nt: TGTGCCAGCAGCCCTCGGGCAGGAGGAACAGATACGCAGTATTTT; CDR3aa: CASSPRAGGTDTQYF
d_gene: TRBD1; j_gene: TRBJ2-6; v_gene: TRBV18; abundance: -; CDR3nt: TGTGCCAGCTCACCTCCGACCGACCGGGACAGGGTGTTGTCTGGGGCCAACGTCCTGACTTTC; CDR3aa: CASSPPTDRDRVLSGANVLTF
d_gene: -; j_gene: TRBJ2-1; v_gene: TRBV7-7; abundance: few; CDR3nt: TGTGCCAGCAGCTCAGGACGGATCAAGTTCTTC; CDR3aa: CASSSGRIKFF
d_gene: TRBD2; j_gene: TRBJ2-1; v_gene: TRBV12-3/TRBV12-4; abundance: -; CDR3nt: TGTGCCAGCAGCCAAAGACTAGCGGGAGTGGAATCGGTGTTCGGTGAGCAGTTCTTC; CDR3aa: CASSQRLAGVESVFGEQFF
d_gene: TRBD1; j_gene: TRBJ2-3; v_gene: TRBV12-3/TRBV12-4; abundance: few; CDR3nt: TGTGCCAGCAGCTCAGGACAGGTCACAGATACGCAGTATTTT; CDR3aa: CASSSGQVTDTQYF
d_gene: TRBD2; j_gene: TRBJ2-5; v_gene: TRBV7-6; abundance: few; CDR3nt: TGTGCCAGCAGCTTACAGCGGGGAGAGACCCAGTACTTC; CDR3aa: CASSLQRGETQYF
d_gene: -; j_gene: TRBJ2-1; v_gene: TRBV10-3; abundance: -; CDR3nt: TGTGCCACTAGACAGGATCGGTACAATGAGAAGTTCTTC; CDR3aa: CATRQDRYNEKFF
d_gene: TRBD2; j_gene: TRBJ2-7; v_gene: TRBV10-1; abundance: few; CDR3nt: TGCGCCAGCAGTGAGTCGCCAGCGGGATACGAGCGGTACTTC; CDR3aa: CASSESPAGYERYF
d_gene: -; j_gene: TRBJ2-5; v_gene: TRBV18; abundance: -; CDR3nt: TGTGCCAGCTCACCAAGTAACAGCGGCCAAGAGACCCAGTACTTC; CDR3aa: CASSPSNSGQETQYF
d_gene: -; j_gene: TRBJ1-5; v_gene: TRBV15; abundance: -; CDR3nt: TGTGCCACCAGGAACCGGTGGGATCAGCCCCAGCATTTT; CDR3aa: CATRNRWDQPQHF
d_gene: -; j_gene: TRBJ1-1; v_gene: TRBV7-2; abundance: -; CDR3nt: TGTGCCAGCAGCTTATATCACCGGAACACTGAAGCTTTCTTT; CDR3aa: CASSLYHRNTEAFF
d_gene: -; j_gene: TRBJ2-2; v_gene: TRBV28; abundance: many; CDR3nt: TGTGCCAGCAGTAGATTAGCCTCGGTGACCGGGGAGCTGTTTTTT; CDR3aa: CASSRLASVTGELFF
d_gene: -; j_gene: TRBJ2-3; v_gene: TRBV10-1; abundance: many; CDR3nt: TGCGCCAGCAGTGAGTCAGGAAGGGGTAGCACAGATACGCAGTATTTT; CDR3aa: CASSESGRGSTDTQYF
d_gene: -; j_gene: TRBJ1-2; v_gene: TRBV3-1; abundance: -; CDR3nt: TGTGCCAGCAGCCAAGATCCAACAGTCTATGGCTACACCTTC; CDR3aa: CASSQDPTVYGYTF
d_gene: -; j_gene: TRBJ2-3; v_gene: TRBV5-1; abundance: few; CDR3nt: TGCGCCAGCAGTCCCGGACAGTGGACAGATACGCAGTATTTT; CDR3aa: CASSPGQWTDTQYF
d_gene: -; j_gene: TRBJ2-3; v_gene: TRBV6-5; abundance: few; CDR3nt: TGTGCCAGCAGTTACACTGACAGCCCCACAGATACGCAGTATTTT; CDR3aa: CASSYTDSPTDTQYF
d_gene: -; j_gene: TRBJ2-1; v_gene: TRBV2; abundance: -; CDR3nt: TGTGCCAGCACCTCGGACACATACAATGAGCAGTTCTTC; CDR3aa: CASTSDTYNEQFF
d_gene: -; j_gene: TRBJ1-6; v_gene: TRBV27; abundance: -; CDR3nt: TGTGCCAGCAGTTTCTTTAGAAGCTCCTATAATTCACCCCTCCACTTT; CDR3aa: CASSFFRSSYNSPLHF
d_gene: TRBD2; j_gene: TRBJ2-4; v_gene: TRBV11-2; abundance: few; CDR3nt: TGTGCCAGCAGCTTAGGGGCTAGCGGCAAAAACATTCAGTACTTC; CDR3aa: CASSLGASGKNIQYF
d_gene: -; j_gene: TRBJ2-1; v_gene: TRBV24-1; abundance: -; CDR3nt: TGTGCCACCAGTGAAACAGGTCATGAGCAGTTCTTC; CDR3aa: CATSETGHEQFF
d_gene: -; j_gene: TRBJ2-3; v_gene: TRBV29-1; abundance: many; CDR3nt: TGCAGCGTTGTAGGTGGGAGAGCACCCACAGATACGCAGTATTTT; CDR3aa: CSVVGGRAPTDTQYF
d_gene: TRBD1; j_gene: TRBJ2-7; v_gene: TRBV30; abundance: -; CDR3nt: TGTGCCTGGAGTGTGGGGACAGGGCCCCACGAGCAGTACTTC; CDR3aa: CAWSVGTGPHEQYF